Below, one T cell receptor (beta chain) is given with its context. Antigen: not known. The data originate from a study of cytomegalovirus exposure and HLA in healthy donors. The germline V gene encodes CDR1 SGHNT and CDR2 YENEEA. V dropped 3 bases and J dropped 3 bases, with 7 bases sitting between them. CDR3 size: 13 residues. General observations from the study: Per published reports, the classifier diagnosed cytomegalovirus status with high specificity and sensitivity. Three of the chains that were CMV-associated were confirmed in vitro to be specific for CMV antigens.

Profiled with immunoSEQ multiplex PCR; TCRdb holds only in-frame clones, not every one. Of more than 120,000 clones listed, around nine tenths are singletons. This clonotype originated in a young man in good health and CMV-seropositive. The chain joins TRBV11-3 to TRBJ2-3; D is unclear. Sequenced sample: PBMCs. The CDR3 is CASSFGETDTQYF. The CDR3 bases are TGTGCCAGCAGCTTCGGAGAAACAGATACGCAGTATTTT.